This T cell receptor (beta chain) was recovered during a study of breast tumors, draining lymph nodes, adjacent tissues. The CDR3 runs to 17 residues. V was shortened by 1 base and J by 1 base, with 14 bases between the two germline ends. Germline V lookup: CDR1 KGHDR, CDR2 SFDVKD. Breast cancer patients provided tissue from their axillary draining lymph nodes. At least ten counts were recorded for this clonotype. Its antigen is still unknown. General study points: That most tumor T cells come from lymph nodes remained unproven. Tumor and nontumor repertoires were significantly more similar in luminal-like than in basal-like breast cancer. Tumor repertoires ranked between lymph nodes and nontumor tissue in diversity, with V and J gene preferences.

A single record per CDR3 protein comes from TCRdb applying MiXCR to the multiplex PCR reads. The sample consists of 200,000 to 250,000 distinct CDR3 sequences, around 34% of them appearing once. The sequencing input was axillary lymph node tissue. This receptor was taken from a female donor with breast cancer. Some clones in this sample may be carry-over from other donors' samples. This rearrangement joins TRBV24-1 to TRBJ2-3; tentative D call: TRBD2 (6 bases). CDR3 region: CATSDFMRETGTDTQYF. CDR3 sequence (DNA): TGTGCCACCAGTGATTTTATGCGGGAAACTGGCACAGATACGCAGTATTTT.